The T cell receptor beta chain under discussion was sequenced for a study of blood T cell repertoires in COVID-19. At the level of the study: Researchers got acute and convalescent COVID-19 samples from the United States, Italy and Spain. Nucleic acid was either cDNA or gDNA, and it came from T cells, B-cell-depleted T cells, or PBMCs.

As processed by the authors: The assay estimated nucleated cells by amplifying reference gene primers. Sequencing was performed with immunoSEQ multiplex PCR; in TCRdb, only in-frame clones are kept and a portion is missing. V and J calls plus clone size are reproduced from that table; the DNA served to infer D and trimming. The sample shows 120,000 to 150,000 clones, about four fifths of them seen only once. Germline V lookup: CDR1 SNHLY, CDR2 FYNNEI. The ends lost 6 bases at V and 3 bases at J; junction bases unmatched: 3. The CDR3 spans 14 residues. Sample: peripheral blood. V gene TRBV2 combines with J gene TRBJ1-2; TRBD1 matches at 11 bases. The sequence derives from a human donor in a cohort sampled during active COVID-19. The CDR3, as DNA: TGTGCCAGCAGACGGGACAGGGGGGACTATGGCTACACCTTC. Encoded protein: CASRRDRGDYGYTF. The whole variable domain, remainder taken from reference TRBV2 and TRBJ1-2, is EPEVTQTPSHQVTQMGQEVILRCVPISNHLYFYWYRQILGQKVEFLVSFYNNEISEKSEIFDDQFSVERPDGSNFTLKIRSTKLEDSAMYFCASRRDRGDYGYTFGSGTRLTVV.